The rows below give T cell receptor beta chains drawn from one sample of a study of T cells in Graves' hyperthyroidism and ophthalmopathy. TCRdb reanalysed the multiplex PCR reads using MiXCR and keeps one entry per CDR3 protein. The sample carries hundreds of thousands of distinct CDR3 sequences, 16% recorded once. The sequencing sample was made of blood. All receptors come from a middle-aged woman with Graves' ophthalmopathy. CDR3s include the opening cysteine and the closing phenylalanine or tryptophan. D genes are given only for firm matches. A row's size may be missing; if present it is once, few, many or a size class.

TRBD1,many,TRBV3-1,16,TRBJ2-5,CASSQPWDSLGETQYF,TGTGCCAGCAGCCAACCATGGGACAGTCTGGGGGAGACCCAGTACTTC
TRBD2,.,TRBV7-9,14,TRBJ2-2,CARPGLAGAGELFF,TGTGCCAGACCGGGACTAGCTGGGGCCGGGGAGCTGTTTTTT
TRBD2,.,TRBV5-1,15,TRBJ2-3,CASSLLAGGGDTQYF,TGCGCCAGCAGCTTGCTAGCGGGAGGGGGAGATACGCAGTATTTT
.,many,TRBV20-1,11,TRBJ1-1,CSASRYTEAFF,TGCAGTGCCAGTCGGTACACTGAAGCTTTCTTT
.,few,TRBV15,18,TRBJ2-5,CATSGLPAAGIGSETQYF,TGTGCCACCAGCGGTCTCCCAGCCGCAGGCATAGGTAGCGAGACCCAGTACTTC
TRBD1,.,TRBV5-1,15,TRBJ1-2,CASSPAAGQGYGYTF,TGCGCCAGCAGCCCCGCCGCGGGACAGGGCTATGGCTACACCTTC
.,many,TRBV2,13,TRBJ2-1,CASSPNAGNEQFF,TGTGCCAGCAGCCCCAACGCAGGAAATGAGCAGTTCTTC
TRBD1,many,TRBV18,15,TRBJ1-5,CASSPGAGGLQPQHF,TGTGCCAGCTCACCCGGGGCAGGGGGCTTGCAGCCCCAGCATTTT
.,many,TRBV15,16,TRBJ2-7,CATSREKGGGLYEQYF,TGTGCCACCAGCAGAGAAAAAGGGGGAGGGCTCTACGAGCAGTACTTC
.,many,TRBV3-1,14,TRBJ1-1,CASSSTAGAVEAFF,TGTGCCAGCAGCTCCACCGCGGGCGCGGTTGAAGCTTTCTTT
.,few,TRBV6-1,14,TRBJ2-1,CASSPGAGSNEQFF,TGTGCCAGCAGTCCCGGGGCAGGCTCCAATGAGCAGTTCTTC
TRBD1,many,TRBV2,13,TRBJ2-1,CASTTLMDRGQFF,TGTGCCAGCACCACTCTGATGGACAGGGGGCAGTTCTTC
.,many,TRBV5-1,17,TRBJ2-2,CASSLTSPRTNTGELFF,TGCGCCAGCAGCTTAACCTCCCCGCGAACGAACACCGGGGAGCTGTTTTTT
.,many,TRBV18,14,TRBJ1-1,CASSPTAYGGEAFF,TGTGCCAGCTCACCTACAGCTTACGGGGGTGAAGCTTTCTTT
TRBD1,many,TRBV6-1,15,TRBJ2-7,CASSQRGTGDYEQYF,TGTGCCAGCAGTCAGAGGGGGACAGGAGACTACGAGCAGTACTTC
.,.,TRBV20-1,14,TRBJ1-4,CSASTTRGDEKLFF,TGCAGTGCTAGTACAACAAGGGGAGATGAAAAACTGTTTTTT
TRBD1,.,TRBV27,16,TRBJ1-5,CASSQYTGGGNQPQHF,TGTGCCAGCAGTCAGTATACAGGGGGTGGCAATCAGCCCCAGCATTTT
.,.,TRBV7-9,14,TRBJ1-1,CASSAEVRNTEAFF,TGTGCCAGCAGCGCCGAGGTCCGGAACACTGAAGCTTTCTTT
.,many,TRBV27,14,TRBJ2-3,CASSRQISTDTQYF,TGTGCCAGCAGTCGCCAGATAAGCACAGATACGCAGTATTTT
.,few,TRBV20-1,14,TRBJ1-3,CSSRGGSSGNTIYF,TGCAGTTCTCGCGGGGGTTCCTCTGGAAACACCATATATTTT
TRBD1,many,TRBV7-8,15,TRBJ2-3,CASSARQGSTDTQYF,TGTGCCAGCAGCGCCCGACAGGGAAGCACAGATACGCAGTATTTT
TRBD2,.,TRBV7-9,18,TRBJ2-1,CASSSTSGSRSSYNEQFF,TGTGCCAGCAGCTCGACTAGCGGCAGCAGAAGCTCCTACAATGAGCAGTTCTTC
.,few,TRBV28,13,TRBJ2-3,CASSFPGADTQYF,TGTGCCAGCAGTTTCCCGGGGGCAGATACGCAGTATTTT
TRBD2,.,TRBV7-9,18,TRBJ2-4,CASSPYSTSGRWENIQYF,TGTGCCAGCAGCCCCTATTCGACTAGCGGGAGATGGGAAAACATTCAGTACTTC
.,few,TRBV6-1,17,TRBJ2-2,CASSPPLGQGSPGELFF,TGTGCCAGCAGTCCCCCTCTCGGGCAGGGTAGCCCCGGGGAGCTGTTTTTT
.,many,TRBV20-1,14,TRBJ1-1,CSARDGGTHTEAFF,TGCAGTGCTAGAGACGGGGGGACACACACTGAAGCTTTCTTT
TRBD2,.,TRBV11-1,15,TRBJ2-1,CASSGTSGTLNEQFF,TGTGCCAGCAGCGGGACTAGCGGGACCCTCAATGAGCAGTTCTTC
TRBD2,many,TRBV20-1,14,TRBJ2-1,CSASSGTSGIEQFF,TGCAGTGCTAGCTCCGGGACTAGCGGGATTGAGCAGTTCTTC
.,.,TRBV5-1,15,TRBJ2-2,CASSKDPPGTGELFF,TGTGCCAGCAGCAAGGACCCCCCTGGGACCGGGGAGCTGTTTTTT
.,few,TRBV11-1,16,TRBJ2-7,CASSPPPTSGGYEQYF,TGTGCCAGCAGCCCTCCCCCGACTAGTGGAGGGTACGAGCAGTACTTC
.,.,TRBV20-1,12,TRBJ2-1,CSASILEREQFF,TGCAGTGCTAGCATTCTCGAGAGGGAGCAGTTCTTC
TRBD2,.,TRBV18,14,TRBJ2-1,CASSPTGTSGEQFF,TGTGCCAGCTCACCTACCGGGACTAGCGGTGAGCAGTTCTTC
TRBD2,many,TRBV28,20,TRBJ2-7,CASSFGLHRGSRWGVNEQYF,TGTGCCAGCAGTTTTGGTCTTCACCGCGGGAGCCGGTGGGGGGTCAACGAGCAGTACTTC
TRBD2,many,TRBV27,20,TRBJ2-1,CASSLLASGRITQKNNEQFF,TGTGCCAGCAGTTTATTGGCTAGCGGGAGGATAACCCAAAAAAACAATGAGCAGTTCTTC
TRBD1,many,TRBV18,14,TRBJ1-2,CASSPGDSGYGYTF,TGTGCCAGCTCACCAGGGGACAGCGGCTATGGCTACACCTTC
.,many,TRBV18,15,TRBJ1-1,CASSRDKEMNTEAFF,TGTGCCAGCTCACGAGACAAGGAGATGAACACTGAAGCTTTCTTT
.,.,TRBV29-1,12,TRBJ1-3,CSVQGLEDTIYF,TGCAGCGTCCAGGGGTTAGAGGACACCATATATTTT
TRBD1,many,TRBV6-1,15,TRBJ2-7,CASRYAGQGPLTQYF,TGTGCCAGCAGATACGCTGGACAGGGACCGCTTACGCAGTACTTC
.,.,TRBV19,15,TRBJ2-1,CASSIGDGVYNEQFF,TGTGCCAGTAGTATCGGAGACGGAGTCTACAATGAGCAGTTCTTC